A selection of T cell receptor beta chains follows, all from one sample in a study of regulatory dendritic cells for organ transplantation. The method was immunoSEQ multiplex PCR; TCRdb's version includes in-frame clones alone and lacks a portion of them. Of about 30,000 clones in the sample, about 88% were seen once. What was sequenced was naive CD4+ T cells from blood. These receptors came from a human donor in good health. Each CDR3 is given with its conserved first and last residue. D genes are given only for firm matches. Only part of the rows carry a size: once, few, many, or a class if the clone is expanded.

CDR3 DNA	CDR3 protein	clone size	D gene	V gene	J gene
TGTGCCAGCTTAAGAAGAGGGGGCCGGAATGAGCAGTTCTTC	CASLRRGGRNEQFF	once	TRBD1	TRBV2	TRBJ2-1
TGTGCCAGCAGGCCCCCCTCATTCATGAGCTATAATTCACCCCTCCACTTT	CASRPPSFMSYNSPLHF	few	NA	TRBV2	TRBJ1-6
TGCGCCAGCAGCCAAGTGTTAGGAGGTGAAAAACTGTTTTTT	CASSQVLGGEKLFF	NA	NA	TRBV4-1	TRBJ1-4
TGTGCCAGCAGCCCATTGGGCCCACAAAACTACGAGCAGTACTTC	CASSPLGPQNYEQYF	NA	NA	TRBV7-9	TRBJ2-7
TGCGCCAGCCGGGGGTGGACAGGGGACGAGCAGTACTTC	CASRGWTGDEQYF	NA	TRBD1	TRBV2	TRBJ2-7
TGTGCCAGCAGCTTAAATAATGATGAAAAACTGTTTTTT	CASSLNNDEKLFF	NA	NA	TRBV7-6	TRBJ1-4
TGTGCCAGCAGTTACGACAGGGCGGGAGAAAAAGCTTTCTTT	CASSYDRAGEKAFF	NA	TRBD1	TRBV6-5	TRBJ1-1
TGTGCCAGCAGCTCTCCTCGGACTAGCGGTGAAGAGACCCAGTACTTC	CASSSPRTSGEETQYF	NA	TRBD2	TRBV9	TRBJ2-5
TGTGCCACCGTCCCGGCCGGGGTTTTGTACACTGAAGCTTTCTTT	CATVPAGVLYTEAFF	once	NA	TRBV28	TRBJ1-1
TGTGCCAGCAGCCTGACGGTTTTGAACACTGAAGCTTTCTTT	CASSLTVLNTEAFF	NA	NA	TRBV27	TRBJ1-1
TGTGCCAGCAGCCGAGTATATCCGGAGACCCAGTACTTC	CASSRVYPETQYF	NA	NA	TRBV27	TRBJ2-5
TGTGCCAGCAGTAACCCGAGCTCGGCCGGGGAGCTGTTTTTT	CASSNPSSAGELFF	once	NA	TRBV6-5	TRBJ2-2
TGTGCCAGTAGTATTGTCAGGGGCCGATTTTACGAGCAGTACTTC	CASSIVRGRFYEQYF	NA	NA	TRBV19	TRBJ2-7
TGCGCCAGCAGCTTGGGACTAGCGGGATCTAGCACAGATACGCAGTATTTT	CASSLGLAGSSTDTQYF	NA	TRBD2	TRBV5-1	TRBJ2-3
TGTGCCAGCAACGGCATGGGGGGTAATTCACCCCTCCACTTT	CASNGMGGNSPLHF	NA	NA	TRBV6-6	TRBJ1-6
TGTGCCAGCAGCTTAGGGGGGACGAGCACAGATACGCAGTATTTT	CASSLGGTSTDTQYF	NA	NA	TRBV5-4	TRBJ2-3
TGTGCCAGCAGTGAACGAGAGGGGGCTGTGGACGAGCAGTACTTC	CASSEREGAVDEQYF	NA	TRBD1	TRBV2	TRBJ2-7
TGTGCCAGCTCAAACGGGATGGACAATGAGCAGTTCTTC	CASSNGMDNEQFF	NA	NA	TRBV18	TRBJ2-1
TGCGCCAGCAGCCAAGACAGGCGCGGGCGGGGCCCTTACAATGAGCAGTTCTTC	CASSQDRRGRGPYNEQFF	NA	NA	TRBV4-1	TRBJ2-1
TGTGCCAGCAGCATACAAGTGGGAGGGAACTATGGCTACACCTTC	CASSIQVGGNYGYTF	NA	NA	TRBV14	TRBJ1-2
TGTGCCAGCACGGGGGGGCCCACAGATACGCAGTATTTT	CASTGGPTDTQYF	NA	TRBD2	TRBV2	TRBJ2-3
TGTGCCAGCAGCTTGGATCCCCTGAGTGGCTACACCTTC	CASSLDPLSGYTF	NA	NA	TRBV5-6	TRBJ1-2
TGTGCCAGCAGCAGTATGGTCGACACCGGGGAGCTGTTTTTT	CASSSMVDTGELFF	NA	NA	TRBV7-9	TRBJ2-2
TGTGCCAGCAGCCTCACAGGACCCGGACCCCAAGAGACCCAGTACTTC	CASSLTGPGPQETQYF	NA	NA	TRBV7-3	TRBJ2-5
TGCGCCAGCAGCCAAGTAGGGGGCGGTCTTTCCTACGAGCAGTACTTC	CASSQVGGGLSYEQYF	NA	TRBD1	TRBV4-1	TRBJ2-7
TGTGCCAGCAGCGGAATCGTGGGGGCCCCGGGTGGCTACACCTTC	CASSGIVGAPGGYTF	once	NA	TRBV6-5	TRBJ1-2
TGTGCCAGTAGCATCGGGACAGGGCTATTGGAGGATACGCAGTATTTT	CASSIGTGLLEDTQYF	NA	TRBD1	TRBV19	TRBJ2-3
TGTGCCAGCAGCGTCAGACTAGCGACGGGGCAGTTCTTC	CASSVRLATGQFF	NA	TRBD2	TRBV7-2	TRBJ2-1
TGTGCCAGCAGCTACAGGGGTCTGAACACTGAAGCTTTCTTT	CASSYRGLNTEAFF	once	TRBD1	TRBV7-2	TRBJ1-1
TGTGCCAGCAGCTGGAAGCAGGGGGAGACTGGAAACACCATATATTTT	CASSWKQGETGNTIYF	NA	TRBD1	TRBV11-2	TRBJ1-3
TGTGCCAGCAGCCCGGCGGGGGCGGTCACAGATACGCAGTATTTT	CASSPAGAVTDTQYF	NA	NA	TRBV7-2	TRBJ2-3
TGTGCCAGCAGCTACGGACTAGCGGGGTCCTACGAGCAGTACTTC	CASSYGLAGSYEQYF	NA	TRBD2	TRBV7-6	TRBJ2-7
TGTGCCAGCAGAGGGGACTCGGGGGGATACGAGCAGTACTTC	CASRGDSGGYEQYF	NA	TRBD2	TRBV28	TRBJ2-7
TGTGCCAGCAGCACACGGGGGGTTCGCACAGATACGCAGTATTTT	CASSTRGVRTDTQYF	NA	TRBD2	TRBV7-2	TRBJ2-3
TGTGCCAGCAGCCTGGTTCGGACAGAGTATGGCTACACCTTC	CASSLVRTEYGYTF	NA	NA	TRBV4-2	TRBJ1-2
TGTGCCAGCCGATCAGGGTTGGTCCCTGAAGCTTTCTTT	CASRSGLVPEAFF	NA	NA	TRBV11-2	TRBJ1-1
TGTGCCAGCAGCTACCCACAGGGAAACTATGGCTACACCTTC	CASSYPQGNYGYTF	NA	NA	TRBV5-4	TRBJ1-2
TGTGCCAGCAGCAAGGGTGGGGTGCTTTACGAGCAGTACTTC	CASSKGGVLYEQYF	NA	NA	TRBV6-5	TRBJ2-7
TGTGCCAGCTCACCTCTCGGTGCGGGTCCGTCCTACGAGCAGTACTTC	CASSPLGAGPSYEQYF	few	NA	TRBV18	TRBJ2-7
TGCGCCAGCAGCCAAGTTCATTCTAGCGGGGGGAGAGATACGCAGTATTTT	CASSQVHSSGGRDTQYF	NA	TRBD2	TRBV4-1	TRBJ2-3
TGTGCCACCAGCAGACAGGGGGCAGATGGCTACACCTTC	CATSRQGADGYTF	NA	TRBD1	TRBV15	TRBJ1-2
TGTGCCAGCAGTGCAAATGGGGGGCTTAGGAATCAGCCCCAGCATTTT	CASSANGGLRNQPQHF	once	NA	TRBV7-3	TRBJ1-5
TGTGCCAGCAGGGGCCCGAGGGAGACCCAGTACTTC	CASRGPRETQYF	NA	NA	TRBV6-5	TRBJ2-5
TGTGCCAGCTCGCCGACAGGGCGAGAGGAAAAACTGTTTTTT	CASSPTGREEKLFF	NA	TRBD1	TRBV18	TRBJ1-4
TGTGCCAGTAAAGAGACAGGGCCCTCCTACGAGCAGTACTTC	CASKETGPSYEQYF	once	TRBD1	TRBV19	TRBJ2-7